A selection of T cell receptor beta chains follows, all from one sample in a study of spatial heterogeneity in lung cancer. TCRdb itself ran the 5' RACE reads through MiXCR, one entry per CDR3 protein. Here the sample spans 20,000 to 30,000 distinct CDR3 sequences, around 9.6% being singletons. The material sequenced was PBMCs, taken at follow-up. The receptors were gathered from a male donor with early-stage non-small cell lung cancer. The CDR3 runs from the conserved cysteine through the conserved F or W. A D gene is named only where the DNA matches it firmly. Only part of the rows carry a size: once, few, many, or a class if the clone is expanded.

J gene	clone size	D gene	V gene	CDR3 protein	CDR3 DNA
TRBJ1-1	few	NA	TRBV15	CATSSRRNTEAFF	TGTGCCACCAGCAGCAGAAGGAACACTGAAGCTTTCTTT
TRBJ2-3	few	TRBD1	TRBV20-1	CSAVRQGQLDTQYF	TGCAGTGCTGTTAGACAGGGCCAATTAGATACGCAGTATTTT
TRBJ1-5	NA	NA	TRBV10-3	CAIRRDSNQPQHF	TGTGCCATCAGGAGAGATAGCAATCAGCCCCAGCATTTT
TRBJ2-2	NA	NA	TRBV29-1	CSVEDNTGELFF	TGCAGCGTTGAGGATAACACCGGGGAGCTGTTTTTT
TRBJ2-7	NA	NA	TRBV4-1	CASSQVGFYEQYF	TGCGCCAGCAGCCAAGTAGGGTTCTACGAGCAGTACTTC
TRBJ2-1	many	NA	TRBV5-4	CASSLEVRETSEQFF	TGTGCCAGCAGCTTGGAGGTTCGGGAGACTAGTGAGCAGTTCTTC
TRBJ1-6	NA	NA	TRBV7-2	CASSFPTANSPLHF	TGTGCCAGCAGCTTTCCTACAGCCAATTCACCCCTCCACTTT
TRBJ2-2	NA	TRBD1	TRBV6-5	CASSSPRDRFPGELFF	TGTGCCAGCAGTAGCCCCCGGGACAGGTTCCCCGGGGAGCTGTTTTTT
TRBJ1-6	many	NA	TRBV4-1	CASSQDRQGDSPLHF	TGCGCCAGCAGCCAAGATAGGCAGGGAGATTCACCCCTCCACTTT
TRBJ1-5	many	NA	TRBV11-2	CASSLAWGQPQHF	TGTGCCAGCAGCTTAGCGTGGGGCCAGCCCCAGCATTTT
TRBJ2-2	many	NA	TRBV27	CASSWGFGRNTGELFF	TGTGCCAGCAGTTGGGGATTTGGTAGGAACACCGGGGAGCTGTTTTTT
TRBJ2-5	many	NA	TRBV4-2	CASSQDRAGGKDTQYF	TGTGCCAGCAGCCAAGATAGAGCAGGGGGGAAAGACACCCAGTACTTC
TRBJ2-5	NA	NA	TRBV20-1	CSARNPQGSETQYF	TGCAGTGCTAGAAACCCTCAGGGTTCGGAGACCCAGTACTTC
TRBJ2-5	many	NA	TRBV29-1	CSVDRDGETQYF	TGCAGCGTCGACCGGGACGGGGAGACCCAGTACTTC
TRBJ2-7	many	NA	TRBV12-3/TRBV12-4	CASSPGDSYEQYF	TGTGCCAGCAGCCCAGGGGATTCCTACGAGCAGTACTTC
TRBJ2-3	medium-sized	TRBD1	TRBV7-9	CASSSTGNTDTQYF	TGTGCCAGCAGCTCGACAGGGAACACAGATACGCAGTATTTT
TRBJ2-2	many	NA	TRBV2	CASSGEQARGTGELFF	TGTGCCAGCTCGGGGGAACAAGCTAGAGGCACCGGGGAGCTGTTTTTT
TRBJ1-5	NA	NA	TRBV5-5	CASSVGGIPSNQPQHF	TGTGCCAGCAGCGTCGGGGGAATTCCTAGCAATCAGCCCCAGCATTTT
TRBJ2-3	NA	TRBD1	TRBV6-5	CASNDRVSSDTQYF	TGTGCCAGCAACGACAGGGTTAGCTCAGATACGCAGTATTTT
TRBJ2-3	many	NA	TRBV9	CASSVEAGTQYF	TGTGCCAGCAGCGTAGAAGCGGGTACGCAGTATTTT
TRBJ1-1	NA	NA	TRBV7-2	CASSLARGGQVTEAFF	TGTGCCAGCAGCTTAGCGCGCGGGGGGCAGGTCACTGAAGCTTTCTTT
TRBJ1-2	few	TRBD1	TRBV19	CASRDRGGVGYGYTF	TGTGCCAGTAGGGACAGGGGGGGTGTTGGATATGGCTACACCTTC
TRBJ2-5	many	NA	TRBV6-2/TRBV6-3	CASSYPREETQYF	TGTGCCAGCAGTTACCCCAGAGAAGAGACCCAGTACTTC
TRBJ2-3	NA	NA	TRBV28	CASNDSTDTQYF	TGTGCCAGCAACGACAGCACAGATACGCAGTATTTT
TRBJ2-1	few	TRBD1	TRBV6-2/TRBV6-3	CASSLGTVRSNEQFF	TGTGCCAGCAGCCTCGGGACAGTTCGCTCCAATGAGCAGTTCTTC
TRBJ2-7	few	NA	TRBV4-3	CASSQDWGNSYEQYF	TGCGCCAGCAGCCAAGATTGGGGGAACTCCTACGAGCAGTACTTC
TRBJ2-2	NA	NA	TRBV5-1	CASSFSSQGGTGELFF	TGCGCCAGCAGCTTCTCTTCACAGGGTGGTACCGGGGAGCTGTTTTTT
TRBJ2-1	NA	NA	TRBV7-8	CASSRGALYNEQFF	TGTGCCAGCAGCCGGGGAGCTTTATACAATGAGCAGTTCTTC
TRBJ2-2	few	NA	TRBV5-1	CASSFLVETNTGELFF	TGCGCCAGCAGCTTCCTAGTGGAGACGAACACCGGGGAGCTGTTTTTT
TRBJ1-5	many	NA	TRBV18	CASSPPSGASNQPQHF	TGTGCCAGCTCACCACCATCAGGGGCTAGCAATCAGCCCCAGCATTTT